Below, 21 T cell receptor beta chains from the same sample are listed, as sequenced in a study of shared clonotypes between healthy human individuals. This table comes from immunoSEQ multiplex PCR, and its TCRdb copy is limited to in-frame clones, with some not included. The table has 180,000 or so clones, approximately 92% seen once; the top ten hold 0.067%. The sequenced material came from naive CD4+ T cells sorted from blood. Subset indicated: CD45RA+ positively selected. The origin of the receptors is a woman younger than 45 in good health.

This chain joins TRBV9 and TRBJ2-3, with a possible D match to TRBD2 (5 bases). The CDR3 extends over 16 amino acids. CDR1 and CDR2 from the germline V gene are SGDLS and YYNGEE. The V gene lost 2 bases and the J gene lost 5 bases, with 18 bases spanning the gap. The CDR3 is CASSVTSGITRDTQYF. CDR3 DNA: TGTGCCAGCAGCGTCACCTCCGGGATTACGAGAGATACGCAGTATTTT.

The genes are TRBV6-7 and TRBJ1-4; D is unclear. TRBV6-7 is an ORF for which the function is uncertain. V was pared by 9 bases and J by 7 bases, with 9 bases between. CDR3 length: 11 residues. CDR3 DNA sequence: TGTGCCAGGCGGGCGGGTGAAAAACTGTTTTTT. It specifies CARRAGEKLFF.

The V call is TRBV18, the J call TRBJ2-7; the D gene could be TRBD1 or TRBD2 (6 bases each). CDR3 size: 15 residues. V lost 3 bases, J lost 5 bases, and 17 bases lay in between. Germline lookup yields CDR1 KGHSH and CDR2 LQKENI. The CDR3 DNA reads TGTGCCAGCTCACCGAGGGAAAGGGGGGCCCACGAGCAGTACTTC. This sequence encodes CASSPRERGAHEQYF.

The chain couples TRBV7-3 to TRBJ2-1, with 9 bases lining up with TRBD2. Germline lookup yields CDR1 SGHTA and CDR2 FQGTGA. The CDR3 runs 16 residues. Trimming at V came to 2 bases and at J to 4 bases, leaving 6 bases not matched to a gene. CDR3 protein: CASSLWSSGNYNEQFF. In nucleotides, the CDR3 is TGTGCCAGCAGCTTATGGTCTAGCGGGAATTACAATGAGCAGTTCTTC.

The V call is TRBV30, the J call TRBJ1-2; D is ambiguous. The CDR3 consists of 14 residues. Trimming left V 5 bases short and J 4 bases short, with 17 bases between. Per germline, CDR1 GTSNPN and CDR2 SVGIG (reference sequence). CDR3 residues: CAWVDVTTGYGYTF. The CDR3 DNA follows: TGTGCCTGGGTAGATGTGACAACCGGCTATGGCTACACCTTC.

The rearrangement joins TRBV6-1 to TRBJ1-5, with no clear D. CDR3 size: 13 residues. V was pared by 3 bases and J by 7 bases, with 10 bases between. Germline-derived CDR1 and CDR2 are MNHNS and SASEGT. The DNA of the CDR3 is TGTGCCAGCAGTGACCAGCTGGGCCAGCCCCAGCATTTT. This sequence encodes CASSDQLGQPQHF.

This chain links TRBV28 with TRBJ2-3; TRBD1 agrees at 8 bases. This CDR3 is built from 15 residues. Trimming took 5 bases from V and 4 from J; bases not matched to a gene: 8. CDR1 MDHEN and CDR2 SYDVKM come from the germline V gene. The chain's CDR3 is CASSLGGQVPDTQYF. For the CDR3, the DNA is TGTGCCAGCAGTCTCGGGGGACAGGTTCCAGATACGCAGTATTTT.

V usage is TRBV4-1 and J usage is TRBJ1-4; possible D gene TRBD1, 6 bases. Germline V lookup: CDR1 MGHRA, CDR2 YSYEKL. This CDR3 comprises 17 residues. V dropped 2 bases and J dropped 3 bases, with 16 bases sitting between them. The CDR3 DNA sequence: TGCGCCAGCAGCCAATTGGGGGCCCCCGGGGCTAATGAAAAACTGTTTTTT. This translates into CASSQLGAPGANEKLFF.

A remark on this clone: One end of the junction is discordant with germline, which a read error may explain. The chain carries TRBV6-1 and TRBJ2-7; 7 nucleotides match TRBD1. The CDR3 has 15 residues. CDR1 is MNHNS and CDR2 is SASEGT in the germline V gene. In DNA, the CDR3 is TGTGCCAGCAGTGAATTCGACAGGGACCCCTACGGGCAGTACTTC. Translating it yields CASSEFDRDPYGQYF.

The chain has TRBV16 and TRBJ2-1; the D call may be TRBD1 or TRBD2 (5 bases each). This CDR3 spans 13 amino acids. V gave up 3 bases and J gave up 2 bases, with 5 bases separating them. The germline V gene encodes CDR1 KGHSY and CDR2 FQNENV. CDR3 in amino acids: CASSQGAYNEQFF. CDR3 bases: TGTGCCAGCAGCCAGGGGGCCTACAATGAGCAGTTCTTC.

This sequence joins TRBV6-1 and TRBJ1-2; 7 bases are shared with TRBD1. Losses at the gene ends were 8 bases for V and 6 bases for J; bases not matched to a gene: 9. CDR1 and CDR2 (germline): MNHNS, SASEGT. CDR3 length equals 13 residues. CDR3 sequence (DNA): TGTGCCAGCTACCGGGACAGATCGGATGGCTACACCTTC. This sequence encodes CASYRDRSDGYTF.

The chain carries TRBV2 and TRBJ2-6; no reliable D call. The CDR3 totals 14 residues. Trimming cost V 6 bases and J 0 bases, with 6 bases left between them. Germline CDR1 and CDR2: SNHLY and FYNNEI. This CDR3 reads CASRGISGANVLTF. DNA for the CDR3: TGTGCCAGCAGGGGTATCTCTGGGGCCAACGTCCTGACTTTC.

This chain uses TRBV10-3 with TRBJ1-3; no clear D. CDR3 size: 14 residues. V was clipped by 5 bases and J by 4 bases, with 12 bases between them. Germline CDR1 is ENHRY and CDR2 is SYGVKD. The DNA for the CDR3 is TGTGCCATCAGTCCCGAATCGGGCGGAAACACCATATATTTT. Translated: CAISPESGGNTIYF.

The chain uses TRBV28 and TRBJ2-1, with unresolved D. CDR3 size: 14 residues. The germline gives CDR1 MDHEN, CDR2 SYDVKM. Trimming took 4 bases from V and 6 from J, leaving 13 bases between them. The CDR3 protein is CASSSVRIGNEQFF. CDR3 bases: TGTGCCAGCAGTTCTGTCCGGATCGGCAATGAGCAGTTCTTC.

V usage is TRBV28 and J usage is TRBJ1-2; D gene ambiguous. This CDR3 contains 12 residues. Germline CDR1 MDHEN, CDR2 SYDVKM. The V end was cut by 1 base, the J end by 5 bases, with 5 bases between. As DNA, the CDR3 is TGTGCCAGCAGTTTATTGGGGTATGGCTACACCTTC. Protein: CASSLLGYGYTF.

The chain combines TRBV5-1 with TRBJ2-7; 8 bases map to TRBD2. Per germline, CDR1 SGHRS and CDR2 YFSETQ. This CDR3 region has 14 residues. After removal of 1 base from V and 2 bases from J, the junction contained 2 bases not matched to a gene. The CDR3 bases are TGCGCCAGCAGCTTGCCGGGAGGGACCTACGAGCAGTACTTC. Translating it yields CASSLPGGTYEQYF.

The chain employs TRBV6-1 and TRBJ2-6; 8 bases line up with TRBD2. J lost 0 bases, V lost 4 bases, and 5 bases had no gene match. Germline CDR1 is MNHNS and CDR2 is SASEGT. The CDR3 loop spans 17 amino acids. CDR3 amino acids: CASSGGGLVSGANVLTF. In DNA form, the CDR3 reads TGTGCCAGCAGTGGCGGGGGACTAGTCTCTGGGGCCAACGTCCTGACTTTC.

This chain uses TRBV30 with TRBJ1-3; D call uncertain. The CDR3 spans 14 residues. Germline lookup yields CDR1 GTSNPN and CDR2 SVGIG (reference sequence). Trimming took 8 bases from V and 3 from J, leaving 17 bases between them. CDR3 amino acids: CARTDSSFGNTIYF. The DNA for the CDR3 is TGTGCCCGTACGGACTCCTCCTTTGGAAACACCATATATTTT.

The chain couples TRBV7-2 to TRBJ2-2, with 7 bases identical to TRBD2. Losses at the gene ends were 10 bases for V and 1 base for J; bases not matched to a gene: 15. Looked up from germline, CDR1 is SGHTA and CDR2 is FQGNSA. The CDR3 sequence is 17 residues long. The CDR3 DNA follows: TGTGCCACCCTGGGAGCGAGGGAGGGCCTGAACACCGGGGAGCTGTTTTTT. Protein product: CATLGAREGLNTGELFF.

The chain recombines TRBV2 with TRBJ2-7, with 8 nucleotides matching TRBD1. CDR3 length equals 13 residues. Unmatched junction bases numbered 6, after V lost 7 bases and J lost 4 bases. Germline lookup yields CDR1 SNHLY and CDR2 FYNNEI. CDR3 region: CASKRTGLYEQYF. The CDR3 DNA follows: TGTGCCAGCAAAAGGACAGGGCTATACGAGCAGTACTTC. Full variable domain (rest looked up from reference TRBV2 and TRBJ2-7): EPEVTQTPSHQVTQMGQEVILRCVPISNHLYFYWYRQILGQKVEFLVSFYNNEISEKSEIFDDQFSVERPDGSNFTLKIRSTKLEDSAMYFCASKRTGLYEQYFGPGTRLTVT.

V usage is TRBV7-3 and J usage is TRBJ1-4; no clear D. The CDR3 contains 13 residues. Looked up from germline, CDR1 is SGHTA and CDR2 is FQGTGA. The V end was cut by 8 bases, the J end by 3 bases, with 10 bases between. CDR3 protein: CASAPGSNEKLFF. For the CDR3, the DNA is TGTGCCAGCGCCCCCGGTTCTAATGAAAAACTGTTTTTT.